This T cell receptor beta chain was recovered during a study of cytomegalovirus exposure and HLA in healthy donors. Findings and limits, study-wide: In a later analysis, TCR beta V- and J-gene trimming was associated with a missense DCLRE1C variant.

The PCR ran on 60 Vbeta and 13 Jbeta primers. Profiled with immunoSEQ multiplex PCR; TCRdb holds only in-frame clones, not every one. The data show roughly 200,000 clones, with nearly 80% seen just once and about 3.1% held by the top ten. V gave up 7 bases and J gave up 6 bases, with 15 bases separating them. Germline V gene lookup returns CDR1 MRHNA and CDR2 SNTAGT. CDR3 length: 14 residues. With regard to this clone: Its antigen remains unknown.

The clonotype was recovered from a female donor in good health and CMV-seronegative. The rearrangement uses TRBV6-4 and TRBJ2-2; D is unresolved. Sequencing was performed on PBMCs. In nucleotides, the CDR3 is TGTGCCAGCAAGCCGTCCTTCCTCGCCGGGGAGCTGTTTTTT. Its translation: CASKPSFLAGELFF.